This T cell receptor (beta chain) appears in the sequencing data of a study of shared clonotypes between healthy human individuals. Whole-study findings and limits: The study sampled only blood, and tissue repertoires likely differ.

Sorted-subset replicate PCR reactions contained around 220 ng DNA, corresponding to some 29,000 T cell genomes. Assay: immunoSEQ multiplex PCR; the TCRdb copy retains only in-frame clones and omits some. There are millions of clones in the sample; 90% to 95% occur only once, and 0.1% to 0.15% lies in the top ten. This clone came up a few times. What it binds is unknown. Other DNA sequences of this sample code for an identical CDR3. Germline V CDR1 and CDR2: LNHDA, SQIVND (reference sequence). The junction had 5 bases not matched to a gene; V was cut back by 6 bases and J by 0 bases. The CDR3 is 16 amino acids.

This chain links TRBV19 with TRBJ1-6, with TRBD1 matching over 7 bases. Sequencing was carried out using naive CD4+ T cells sorted from blood. Subset meaning: CD45RA+ positively selected. The source of this sequence is a man younger than 35 in good health. CDR3 nucleotide sequence: TGTGCCAGTAGCCTGGGACAGAGCTCCTATAATTCACCCCTCCACTTT. Protein sequence: CASSLGQSSYNSPLHF.